This TCR beta chain was recovered during a study of blood T cells in healthy people across ages. At least 6 micrograms of total RNA were extracted per sample. Germline lookup yields CDR1 MGHDK and CDR2 SYGVNS. The CDR3 loop spans 16 amino acids. V shed 4 bases and J shed 1 base, with 14 bases lying between them. Overall study findings and caveats: Significant beta diversity loss was already apparent by age approximately 37, declining roughly linearly. Versus aged donors, long-lived donors had higher diversity and more naive CD4+ cells.

The use of a sample-barcoded 5' primer and a J-beta primer mix characterized a second PCR of roughly 7 to 11 cycles. Using its own MiXCR run on the 5' RACE reads, TCRdb lists one record per CDR3 protein. The sample has over 600,000 distinct CDR3 sequences, 40% to 45% seen once; the top ten hold 25% to 30%. A remark on this clonotype: Its antigen is still unknown.

The chain uses TRBV25-1 and TRBJ1-3; a possible D gene is TRBD1 (6 bases). This TCR derives from a man at least 80 years old in good health. The specimen was blood. CDR3 sequence reads: CASSGQDRESGNTIYF. The CDR3 DNA sequence: TGTGCCAGCAGTGGACAGGACAGAGAATCTGGAAACACCATATATTTT.